The 14 T cell receptor beta chains reported below all come from one sample, sequenced in a study of CD8+CD57+ T cells in acquired aplastic anemia. Genomic DNA constituted the template upon which TCR beta VDJ and CDR3 profiling was performed. A single record per CDR3 protein comes from TCRdb applying MiXCR to the reads. The sample consists of approximately 470,000 distinct CDR3 sequences, more than 25% of them appearing once. CD8+CD57+ cell expansion, shown by flow cytometry, had occurred in the patients selected for sequencing. The sequencing sample was made of sorted CD4+, CD8+, or CD8+CD57+ T cells (not recorded which) from PBMCs. The receptors originated from a human donor with aplastic anemia.

A few counts support this clonotype. This sequence joins TRBV20-1 and TRBJ1-2, with 7 bases aligning to TRBD1. Trimming removed 5 bases from V and 3 bases from J; junction bases left unmatched: 9. This CDR3 has 14 amino acids. Germline assignment: CDR1 DFQATT and CDR2 SNEGSKA (reference sequence). This CDR3 reads CSALLGDRYYGYTF. The CDR3 coding sequence is TGCAGTGCTCTACTCGGGGACAGATACTATGGCTACACCTTC.

This clonotype appeared a few times. A read error is possible here, since a much larger clone lies one base away. The rearrangement links TRBV7-9 to TRBJ1-6; D unresolved. This CDR3 contains 13 residues. The germline CDR1 and CDR2 sequences are SEHNR and FQNEAQ (reference sequence). Trimming pared 8 bases from V and 6 bases from J, leaving 11 bases between. The CDR3 sequence is CASGRPPNSPLHF. The CDR3, as DNA: TGTGCCAGCGGCCGCCCACCTAATTCACCCCTCCACTTT.

V is TRBV3-1 and J is TRBJ2-5, with D uncertain. The ends were cut back, 5 bases at V and 6 bases at J, with 10 bases in the middle. This CDR3 spans 12 amino acids. Germline V gene sequence: CDR1 LGHDT, CDR2 YNNKEL (reference sequence). The DNA of the CDR3 is TGTGCCAGCAGCACCCCGATGAAGACCCAGTACTTC. Its translation is CASSTPMKTQYF.

About this clonotype itself: A much larger clone sits a single nucleotide away, making a read error possible. The chain links TRBV11-2 to TRBJ2-7; D gene uncertain. The CDR3 spans 16 residues. Germline V gene lookup returns CDR1 SGHAT and CDR2 FQNNGV. The CDR3 DNA follows: TGTGCCAGCCGCTTAACAGTCATCCTTGGTTCCCACGAGCAGTACTTC. Amino acids: CASRLTVILGSHEQYF.

The chain is built from TRBV2 and TRBJ1-2, with 8 bases that match TRBD1. The CDR3 has 11 residues. The V segment lost 6 bases and the J segment 8 bases; nucleotides outside the gene matches: 2. Germline-derived CDR1 and CDR2 are SNHLY and FYNNEI. The CDR3 DNA reads TGTGCCAGCAGCTGGGACAGGGGCTACACCTTC. The encoded protein is CASSWDRGYTF.

The rearrangement uses TRBV5-6 and TRBJ2-7; D perhaps matches TRBD1 (6 bases). The CDR3 loop spans 13 amino acids. The V gene lost 5 bases and the J gene lost 0 bases, with 9 bases spanning the gap. CDR1 is SGHDT and CDR2 is YYEEEE in the germline V gene. The CDR3 loop is CASSTGSSYEQYV. CDR3 nucleotides: TGTGCCAGCAGTACAGGGAGCTCCTACGAGCAGTACGTC.

The chain employs TRBV6-2 or TRBV6-3 and TRBJ1-5, with TRBD1 identical over 9 bases. J lost 0 bases, V lost 1 base, and 1 base had no gene match. The CDR3 runs to 16 residues. Germline loops: CDR1 MNHEY, CDR2 SVGEGT. CDR3 loop: CASSYLGQGSNQPQHF. CDR3 bases: TGTGCCAGCAGTTACTTGGGACAGGGTAGCAATCAGCCCCAGCATTTT.

Note on this clonotype: The junction and the germline gene differ at one end; a read error may be behind it. The chain links TRBV29-1 to TRBJ2-7, with TRBD2 as a possible D gene (5 bases). Germline CDR1 reads SQVTM; CDR2 reads ANQGSEA. This CDR3 spans 13 amino acids. The CDR3 spells CASSVRGSYEQYF. In DNA, the CDR3 is TGTGCCAGTAGTGTCCGGGGTTCCTACGAGCAGTACTTC.

This clonotype appeared many times. The V call is TRBV19, the J call TRBJ2-3; possibly TRBD1 or TRBD2 for D (6 bases each). V shed 2 bases and J shed 3 bases, with 12 bases lying between them. This CDR3 contains 15 residues. Germline loops: CDR1 LNHDA, CDR2 SQIVND (reference sequence). CDR3 DNA sequence: TGTGCCAGTAGTATACCAGGAGGGGGAACAGATACGCAGTATTTT. It codes for CASSIPGGGTDTQYF.

The gene calls are TRBV7-9 and TRBJ2-1, with 7 bases identical to TRBD1. V trimming: 5 bases; J trimming: 6 bases; junction bases outside the gene matches: 13. The CDR3 length is 16 residues. The germline CDR1 and CDR2 sequences are SEHNR and FQNEAQ (reference sequence). The CDR3 loop is CASSQDKRPGGNEQFF. In DNA form, the CDR3 reads TGTGCCAGCAGCCAAGATAAGCGACCAGGGGGCAATGAGCAGTTCTTC.

There are a few counts of this clonotype. The chain has TRBV11-2 and TRBJ2-7; D ambiguous. Germline V gene data show CDR1 as SGHAT and CDR2 as FQNNGV. The CDR3 sequence is 14 residues long. Trimming pared 1 base from V and 1 base from J, leaving 8 bases between. This CDR3 is CASSLGARSYEQYF. The DNA of the CDR3 is TGTGCCAGCAGCTTAGGTGCCAGATCCTACGAGCAGTACTTC. The full variable domain, completed using reference TRBV11-2 and TRBJ2-7, is EAGVAQSPRYKIIEKRQSVAFWCNPISGHATLYWYQQILGQGPKLLIQFQNNGVVDDSQLPKDRFSAERLKGVDSTLKIQPAKLEDSAVYLCASSLGARSYEQYFGPGTRLTVT.

This clonotype was seen a handful of times. The chain has TRBV2 and TRBJ2-7, with 8 bases aligning to TRBD1. This CDR3 contains 14 residues. The trim removed 6 bases at V and 3 bases at J, leaving 7 bases unmatched. The V gene's germline CDR1 is SNHLY and CDR2 FYNNEI. In nucleotides, the CDR3 is TGTGCCAGCAGAGTCAGGACAGGGCTCTACGAGCAGTACTTC. Translated: CASRVRTGLYEQYF.

The J gene is TRBJ1-1, the V gene TRBV9, with TRBD1 as a possible D gene (5 bases). V lost 0 bases and J lost 6, with 12 bases in between. Germline V lookup: CDR1 SGDLS, CDR2 YYNGEE. This CDR3 has 14 amino acids. CDR3 sequence: CASSVGGVTSEAFF. The CDR3 region has the DNA TGTGCCAGCAGCGTAGGAGGGGTAACTTCTGAAGCTTTCTTT.

The chain has TRBV7-2 and TRBJ2-3, with D possibly being TRBD1 (6 bases). Germline values: CDR1 SGHTA, CDR2 FQGNSA. V dropped 5 bases and J dropped 2 bases, with 11 bases sitting between them. The CDR3 has 14 amino acids. DNA of the CDR3: TGTGCCAGCAGCCAAAGGGACACCACAGATACGCAGTATTTT. Its protein is CASSQRDTTDTQYF. The complete variable domain, with remaining parts taken from reference TRBV7-2 and TRBJ2-3, reads GAGVSQSPSNKVTEKGKDVELRCDPISGHTALYWYRQSLGQGLEFLIYFQGNSAPDKSGLPSDRFSAERTGGSVSTLTIQRTQQEDSAVYLCASSQRDTTDTQYFGPGTRLTVL.